The next 32 T cell receptor beta chains were all read from a single sample in a study of OX40 agonist ivuxolimab in advanced cancers. TCRdb's copy holds only in-frame clones and misses some; the assay was immunoSEQ multiplex PCR. Among more than 60,000 clones, about 93% were seen once, and the ten largest hold roughly 14%. The material sequenced was CD4+ or CD8+ T cells sorted from blood, taken in a trial of the OX40 agonist ivuxolimab. These receptors all come from an adult with an advanced solid tumor such as melanoma, head and neck, liver or kidney cancer.

The gene calls are TRBV13 and TRBJ2-3; 8 positions agree with TRBD2. Unmatched junction bases numbered 9, after V lost 4 bases and J lost 6 bases. The germline CDR1 and CDR2 sequences are PRHDT and FYEKMQ (reference sequence). The CDR3 runs to 15 residues. In DNA form, the CDR3 reads TGTGCCAGCAGCTCCGGGGGGGCCCTCACGGATACGCAGTATTTT. It is translated as CASSSGGALTDTQYF.

The chain employs TRBV5-8 and TRBJ1-4; TRBD1 matches 7 bases. CDR3 length: 15 residues. Germline CDR1 is SGHTS and CDR2 is YDEGEE. V was clipped by 0 bases and J by 7 bases; unmatched bases: 6. The CDR3 coding sequence is TGTGCCAGCAGCTTGGGACAGGGAGGGGGTGAAAAACTGTTTTTT. This translates into CASSLGQGGGEKLFF.

In the case of this clone: The sample has other DNA sequences that encode this CDR3 too. V gene TRBV28 combines with J gene TRBJ2-7; 7 bases match TRBD2. The germline CDR1 and CDR2 sequences are MDHEN and SYDVKM. The CDR3 length is 13 residues. V lost 3 bases to trimming and J lost 1 base; unmatched junction nucleotides: 0. The chain's CDR3 is CASSLGGSYEQYF. The CDR3 DNA reads TGTGCCAGCAGTTTGGGGGGGTCCTACGAGCAGTACTTC.

The chain uses TRBV2 and TRBJ2-7; TRBD2 agrees at 12 bases. The germline V gene encodes CDR1 SNHLY and CDR2 FYNNEI. The length of the CDR3 is 17 residues. V trimming: 2 bases; J trimming: 5 bases; junction bases outside the gene matches: 10. CDR3 residues: CASSELAGGPASDEQYF. For the CDR3, the DNA is TGTGCCAGCAGTGAACTAGCGGGAGGGCCGGCCAGCGACGAGCAGTACTTC.

The rearrangement uses TRBV6-1 and TRBJ2-7; D is possibly TRBD2 (7 bases). The CDR3 contains 14 residues. Trimming stripped 2 bases from V and 6 bases from J, with 14 bases between. The germline V gene has CDR1 MNHNS and CDR2 SASEGT. In DNA form, the CDR3 reads TGTGCCAGCAGTGAATCGGGGGGAGGGGGCGAGCAGTACTTC. As protein: CASSESGGGGEQYF.

This chain uses TRBV9 with TRBJ2-2, with unresolved D. Trimming left V 0 bases short and J 3 bases short, with 15 bases between. The CDR3 totals 17 residues. Germline assignment: CDR1 SGDLS and CDR2 YYNGEE. The CDR3 DNA follows: TGTGCCAGCAGCGTAGCTGAAACGGTGATTGACACCGGGGAGCTGTTTTTT. Its translation: CASSVAETVIDTGELFF.

The chain links TRBV4-3 to TRBJ1-5; tentative D call: TRBD1 (6 bases). CDR1 LGHNA and CDR2 YSLEER come from the germline V gene. This CDR3 spans 17 amino acids. V dropped 0 bases and J dropped 7 bases, with 19 bases sitting between them. CDR3 region: CASSQDWLNRVGQPQHF. The CDR3 DNA sequence: TGCGCCAGCAGCCAAGATTGGTTAAACAGGGTTGGACAGCCCCAGCATTTT.

The chain employs TRBV27 and TRBJ2-3; 7 bases line up with TRBD2. The CDR3 sequence is 11 residues long. V dropped 4 bases and J dropped 11; count of bases not matched to a gene: 3. The V gene's germline CDR1 is MNHEY and CDR2 SMNVEV (reference sequence). The CDR3 sequence is CASSSGGRQYF. The DNA of the CDR3 is TGTGCCAGCAGTTCCGGGGGGAGGCAGTATTTT.

Comments on this clone: Other DNA sequences in the same sample also yield this CDR3. The genes are TRBV6-6 and TRBJ1-1; D is ambiguous. Trimming removed 0 bases from V and 1 base from J, with 3 bases in between. The CDR3 covers 13 residues. Germline V gene lookup returns CDR1 MNHNY and CDR2 SVGAGI (reference sequence). CDR3 protein: CASSYSSNTEAFF. The CDR3 nucleotides read TGTGCCAGCAGTTACTCCTCGAACACTGAAGCTTTCTTT.

The rearrangement links TRBV28 to TRBJ1-3; D may be TRBD1 (5 bases). CDR3 length: 14 amino acids. Trimming pared 6 bases from V and 4 bases from J, leaving 13 bases between. Germline CDR1 MDHEN, CDR2 SYDVKM. The CDR3 DNA reads as TGTGCCAGCAGGTGGACGGGGGACGGAAACACCATATATTTT. The encoded protein is CASRWTGDGNTIYF.

V and J are TRBV2 and TRBJ2-5, with 11 positions matching TRBD2. Germline V gene lookup returns CDR1 SNHLY and CDR2 FYNNEI. There are 18 residues in the CDR3. V dropped 4 bases and J dropped 5; count of bases not matched to a gene: 15. This CDR3 is CASSAELAGGGVVETQYF. The CDR3 nucleotides read TGTGCCAGCAGTGCAGAGCTAGCGGGGGGCGGGGTAGTTGAGACCCAGTACTTC.

The CDR3 reads CASSQTGTGLPTQYF. The CDR3 DNA reads as TGCGCCAGCAGCCAGACCGGGACAGGCCTTCCGACCCAGTACTTC. This chain connects TRBV4-3 to TRBJ2-5; TRBD1 matches 8 bases. CDR1 and CDR2 (germline): LGHNA, YSLEER. The CDR3 extends over 15 amino acids. The J segment lost 7 bases and the V segment lost 3 bases, leaving 10 bases of the junction unmatched.

The chain uses TRBV19 and TRBJ2-7; 14 bases line up with TRBD2. From germline, CDR1 is LNHDA and CDR2 SQIVND (reference sequence). The CDR3 is 16 amino acids. Trimming cost V 5 bases and J 5 bases; bases outside gene matches: 8. CDR3 sequence: CASSAGTSGRGHEQYF. For the CDR3, the DNA is TGTGCCAGTAGTGCCGGGACTAGCGGGAGAGGGCACGAGCAGTACTTC.

Turning to this clone: Other DNA sequences in the same sample also yield this CDR3. This chain uses TRBV19 with TRBJ2-7; 11 nucleotides line up with TRBD1. There are 14 residues in the CDR3. After removal of 5 bases from V and 2 bases from J, the junction contained 2 bases not matched to a gene. Germline V lookup: CDR1 LNHDA, CDR2 SQIVND (reference sequence). The CDR3 sequence: CASSPGQGAYEQYF. The CDR3, as DNA: TGTGCCAGTAGTCCGGGACAGGGGGCCTACGAGCAGTACTTC. Drawing the rest from reference TRBV19 and TRBJ2-7, the complete variable domain is DGGITQSPKYLFRKEGQNVTLSCEQNLNHDAMYWYRQDPGQGLRLIYYSQIVNDFQKGDIAEGYSVSREKKESFPLTVTSAQKNPTAFYLCASSPGQGAYEQYFGPGTRLTVT.

CDR3 region: CASSLRDQNTEAFF. The CDR3, as DNA: TGTGCCAGCAGTTTACGGGACCAGAACACTGAAGCTTTCTTT. The chain links TRBV27 to TRBJ1-1, with TRBD1 as a possible D gene (5 bases). This CDR3 spans 14 amino acids. V lost 2 bases to trimming and J lost 1 base, with 8 bases between them. Germline V CDR1 and CDR2: MNHEY, SMNVEV (reference sequence).

The CDR3 DNA sequence: TGTGCCAGCAGCGGGCAGGGACTCGAGCAGTACTTC. This gives the protein CASSGQGLEQYF. The V and J genes are TRBV9 and TRBJ2-7, with D possibly matching TRBD2 (6 bases). The CDR3 is 12 residues long. Germline V gene data show CDR1 as SGDLS and CDR2 as YYNGEE. The ends were cut back, 3 bases at V and 6 bases at J, with 10 bases in the middle.

This chain connects TRBV19 to TRBJ1-5; a possible D gene is TRBD1 (6 bases). Germline CDR1 reads LNHDA; CDR2 reads SQIVND (reference sequence). The V end lost 4 bases, the J end lost 6 bases, and 10 bases lay between the germline ends. This CDR3 is built from 13 residues. CDR3 in amino acids: CASSTGVSQPQHF. CDR3 bases: TGTGCCAGTAGTACAGGGGTCAGTCAGCCCCAGCATTTT.

This clone was seen just once. V gene TRBV5-1 combines with J gene TRBJ1-5; D is undetermined. The CDR3 loop spans 13 amino acids. V lost 0 bases, J lost 4 bases, and 5 bases lay in between. CDR1 and CDR2 from the germline V gene are SGHRS and YFSETQ. CDR3 nucleotide sequence: TGCGCCAGCAGCTTGGCTCTTAATCAGCCCCAGCATTTT. Translated, it gives CASSLALNQPQHF.

Details on this clone: Relative to the germline gene, one junction end is altered; a read error may explain this. The chain couples TRBV7-6 to TRBJ2-1; 11 bases are shared with TRBD2. CDR3 length equals 13 residues. Germline loops: CDR1 SGHVS, CDR2 FNYEAQ. Here the CDR3 DNA reads TGTGCCAGCAGCCCCTCTAGCGGGGGGCAGCGGGTCTTC. Residues: CASSPSSGGQRVF.

This chain links TRBV9 with TRBJ1-1; a possible D gene is TRBD1 (6 bases). V lost 3 bases to trimming and J lost 4 bases, with 16 bases between them. This CDR3 contains 15 residues. Germline assignment: CDR1 SGDLS and CDR2 YYNGEE. The DNA of the CDR3 is TGTGCCAGCAGCGCTCACAGGGATGATTCCACTGAAGCTTTCTTT. Translating gives CASSAHRDDSTEAFF. The whole variable domain, filled in from reference TRBV9 and TRBJ1-1, reads DSGVTQTPKHLITATGQRVTLRCSPRSGDLSVYWYQQSLDQGLQFLIQYYNGEERAKGNILERFSAQQFPDLHSELNLSSLELGDSALYFCASSAHRDDSTEAFFGQGTRLTVV.

The V gene is TRBV19, the J gene TRBJ2-1, with D possibly matching TRBD2 (6 bases). This CDR3 comprises 14 residues. V was trimmed by 6 bases and J by 4 bases, leaving 13 bases between them. Germline V gene lookup returns CDR1 LNHDA and CDR2 SQIVND (reference sequence). CDR3 region: CASSEGTSYNEQFF. DNA for the CDR3: TGTGCCAGTAGCGAAGGGACTTCGTACAATGAGCAGTTCTTC.

The chain links TRBV2 to TRBJ2-1; a weak D match, TRBD2 (6 bases). Germline-derived CDR1 and CDR2 are SNHLY and FYNNEI. The CDR3 is made up of 17 amino acids. Trimming left V 6 bases short and J 2 bases short, with 20 bases between. The CDR3 DNA reads as TGTGCCAGCAGCGACGTTGGGCAGGTAGCGGCCTACAATGAGCAGTTCTTC. Encoded protein: CASSDVGQVAAYNEQFF. Together with reference TRBV2 and TRBJ2-1, the CDR3 gives the full variable domain: EPEVTQTPSHQVTQMGQEVILRCVPISNHLYFYWYRQILGQKVEFLVSFYNNEISEKSEIFDDQFSVERPDGSNFTLKIRSTKLEDSAMYFCASSDVGQVAAYNEQFFGPGTRLTVL.

The chain recombines TRBV5-8 with TRBJ2-7; 7 bases line up with TRBD1. The CDR3 sequence is 15 residues long. V trimming: 4 bases; J trimming: 2 bases; junction bases outside the gene matches: 9. CDR1 SGHTS and CDR2 YDEGEE come from the germline V gene. The CDR3 DNA follows: TGTGCCAGCAGCCGTAGGGGGCACCAAACCTACGAGCAGTACTTC. Protein sequence: CASSRRGHQTYEQYF.

This clone was detected only once. The rearrangement links TRBV7-6 to TRBJ1-1, with TRBD1 as a possible D gene (5 bases). Germline V lookup: CDR1 SGHVS, CDR2 FNYEAQ. The CDR3 covers 14 residues. V shed 5 bases and J shed 1 base, with 11 bases lying between them. The CDR3 is CASSPRGANTEAFF. CDR3 DNA: TGTGCCAGCAGCCCAAGGGGAGCGAACACTGAAGCTTTCTTT.

This clone was detected only a few times. This chain connects TRBV6-5 to TRBJ1-3; D possibly corresponds to TRBD1 (6 bases). Germline V gene lookup returns CDR1 MNHEY and CDR2 SVGAGI. This CDR3 has 13 amino acids. V was cut by 7 bases and J by 1 base, with 8 bases left in between. Here the CDR3 DNA reads TGTGCCAGCATTACAGGGTCTGGAAACACCATATATTTT. It encodes CASITGSGNTIYF.

This sequence joins TRBV14 and TRBJ1-2, with a weak D call TRBD1 (5 bases). CDR3 length: 14 amino acids. Trimming removed 5 bases at V and 3 bases at J, with 13 bases between. CDR1 is SGHDN and CDR2 is FVKESK in the germline V gene. The CDR3 here is CASSSRGVDYGYTF. CDR3 in DNA: TGTGCCAGCAGCTCCCGGGGGGTCGACTATGGCTACACCTTC.

The V call is TRBV4-3, the J call TRBJ1-4, with D tentatively TRBD1 (5 bases). CDR1 and CDR2 (germline): LGHNA, YSLEER. V was pared by 0 bases and J by 8 bases, with 16 bases between. The CDR3 spans 16 residues. In DNA, the CDR3 is TGCGCCAGCAGCCAAGATGGGGGACCCAATACCGAAAAACTGTTTTTT. It yields the protein CASSQDGGPNTEKLFF.

The chain couples TRBV7-6 to TRBJ1-1; D is unclear. Germline CDR1 is SGHVS and CDR2 is FNYEAQ. CDR3 length: 15 amino acids. V was trimmed by 5 bases and J by 0 bases, leaving 13 bases between them. CDR3 loop: CASSPAEGMNTEAFF. CDR3 bases: TGTGCCAGCAGCCCCGCGGAAGGGATGAACACTGAAGCTTTCTTT.

This clone was seen once. The V gene is TRBV15, the J gene TRBJ2-3; D uncertain. The germline CDR1 and CDR2 sequences are LNHNV and YYDKDF (reference sequence). The CDR3 consists of 18 residues. The V and J ends lost 3 bases and 6 bases respectively, with 25 bases between them. The CDR3 nucleotides read TGTGCCACCAGCAGGAGACCCTTGGCGGACCCTTTCACGGATACGCAGTATTTT. It encodes CATSRRPLADPFTDTQYF.

V is TRBV4-1 and J is TRBJ2-7; 7 bases are a match to TRBD2. Germline CDR1 reads MGHRA; CDR2 reads YSYEKL. This CDR3 has 15 amino acids. The ends lost 1 base at V and 0 bases at J; junction bases unmatched: 3. The CDR3 DNA reads TGCGCCAGCAGCCAAGCGGGGGGAGCCTCCTACGAGCAGTACTTC. Amino acids: CASSQAGGASYEQYF.

CDR3 loop: CASSPPDRANEQYF. CDR3 coding DNA: TGTGCCAGCAGTCCCCCCGACAGGGCGAACGAGCAGTACTTC. The V call is TRBV6-5, the J call TRBJ2-7; the match to TRBD1 covers 7 bases. The CDR3 runs to 14 residues. V lost 5 bases and J lost 5; bases outside the gene matches: 9. Germline V lookup: CDR1 MNHEY, CDR2 SVGAGI.

This sequence joins TRBV6-5 and TRBJ2-7; TRBD2 matches 10 bases. With V trimmed by 6 bases and J by 2 bases, 4 bases remained unmatched. Germline CDR1 is MNHEY and CDR2 is SVGAGI. The CDR3 consists of 14 residues. CDR3 residues: CASRNSGRTYEQYF. DNA for the CDR3: TGTGCCAGCAGAAATAGCGGGAGGACCTACGAGCAGTACTTC.